This T cell receptor beta chain was sequenced during a study of blood T cells in healthy people across ages (dated by TCRdb to the mid-2010s). Study-level background: In model experiments, template switching captured roughly one uniquely barcoded TCR beta cDNA molecule for every two T cells. Using deep sequencing normalized with unique cDNA molecular identifiers, the study measured how TCR beta repertoire diversity changes with age. Four age groups were formed from the donors: young (average roughly 15 years), middle-aged (approximately 40), aged (about 68) and long-lived (82). Donors of different ages were randomly distributed across sequencing lanes to avoid experimental bias. The study analyzed two additional independent replicas of 1 million unique cDNA reads from the same blood draw for two donors, one aged 18 to 30 and one aged 80 or older.

Comments on this clonotype: Its recognized antigen is unknown. No base quality values were provided; no much bigger clone lies one nucleotide off.

Taken from the germline V gene (reference sequence), the CDR1 and CDR2 loops are DFQATT and SNEGSKA. The junction shows trimming of 1 base on V and 8 bases on J, plus 17 bases between the germline ends. The CDR3 goes from the cysteine to the phenylalanine over 14 residues. The kept DNA is CDR3 alone, 42 bases in frame from the first base. Library preparation was by 5' RACE. This sample was sequenced with an Illumina HiSeq 2500. A second PCR of about 6 to 11 cycles was performed with a sample-barcoded 5' primer and a J-beta primer mix. A unique molecular identifier was introduced onto each TCR beta cDNA molecule by a template-switch 5' adaptor carrying 12 random nucleotides. Each sample yielded at least 3 million CDR3-containing paired-end reads. First-strand cDNA was synthesized from all RNA with the Mint cDNA synthesis kit, primed by a TRBC-specific oligonucleotide. After uracil-DNA glycosylase treatment, a first 18-cycle PCR used universal primers M1SS and BC2_uni_R on all cDNA. The study's own analysis went as follows. Each sample was normalized by randomly selecting 1 million high-quality reads, each carrying a distinct molecular identifier. Reads sharing molecular identifiers were discarded rather than binned into consensus sequences. MiTCR, run with a Q25 quality threshold and the strictest error-elimination algorithm, handled CDR3 identification, clonotype clustering and error correction. A nonparametric unseen species model with Euler transformation was used to estimate a lower bound on total TCR beta diversity. The public reads were reanalyzed by TCRdb: fastp trimming at Q25, MiXCR alignment, in-frame beta chains only. One record per CDR3 amino acid sequence lists the most common genes and DNA. The V and J calls shown here were made by TCRdb, not taken from the authors' results. The sample table lists around 1.5 million distinct CDR3 sequences, about 31% of them with a count of one. The top ten clonotypes cover over 9% of the sample.

What the study reported, not specific to this receptor: A strong correlation was found between observed TCR beta diversity and the percentage of naive T cells measured by flow cytometry. Because donor CMV infection status was unknown, age-related changes in expanded clonotypes were potentially confounded. Total diversity estimates from one million sequenced T cells were considered lower bounds and underestimates. Compared with the aged group, more naive CD4+ T cells, fewer expanded clones and increased TCR diversity were shown by the long-lived group, suggesting age selection. Since profiling was done on bulk unsorted PBMCs, naive and antigen-experienced compartments could not be conclusively compared. Observed TCR beta diversity per million T cells fell roughly linearly with age, and a significant reduction was already apparent by age approximately 41.

The donors were some 36 Caucasian individuals from Russia, aged roughly 6 to 100 years, who were systemically healthy. Each donor gave ten milliliters of peripheral blood, collected into EDTA-treated Vacutainer tubes. PBMCs were isolated by Ficoll-Paque density-gradient centrifugation, with at least 7 million obtained per sample. Trizol reagent was used to extract total RNA from the PBMCs, yielding at least 5.5 micrograms per sample. The percentages of naive CD45RAhigh/CD27high T cells were determined by flow cytometry on a PBMC aliquot from every donor. Sequencing used blood. This TCR was recovered from a woman aged 25 to 39 in good health. In this chain, TRBV20-1 is recombined with TRBJ1-1; possibly the D gene is TRBD1, per 5 matching bases. The CDR3 protein is CSARGGPPLPEAFF. DNA sequence: TGCAGTGCTAGAGGGGGACCCCCGCTCCCGGAAGCTTTCTTT.